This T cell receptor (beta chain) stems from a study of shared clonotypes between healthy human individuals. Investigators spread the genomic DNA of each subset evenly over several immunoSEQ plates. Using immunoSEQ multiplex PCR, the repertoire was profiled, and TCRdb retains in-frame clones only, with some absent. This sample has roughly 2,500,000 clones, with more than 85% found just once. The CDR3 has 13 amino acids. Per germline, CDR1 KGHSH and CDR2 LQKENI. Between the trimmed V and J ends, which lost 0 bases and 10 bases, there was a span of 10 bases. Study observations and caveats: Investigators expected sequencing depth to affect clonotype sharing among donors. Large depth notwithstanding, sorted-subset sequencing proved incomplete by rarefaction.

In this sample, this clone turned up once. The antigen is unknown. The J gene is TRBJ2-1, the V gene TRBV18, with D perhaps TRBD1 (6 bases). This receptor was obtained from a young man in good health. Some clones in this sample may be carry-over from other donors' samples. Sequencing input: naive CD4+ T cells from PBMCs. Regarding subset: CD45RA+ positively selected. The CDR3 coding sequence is TGTGCCAGCTCACCACCTCCAGGGGTCGAGCAGTTCTTC. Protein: CASSPPPGVEQFF.